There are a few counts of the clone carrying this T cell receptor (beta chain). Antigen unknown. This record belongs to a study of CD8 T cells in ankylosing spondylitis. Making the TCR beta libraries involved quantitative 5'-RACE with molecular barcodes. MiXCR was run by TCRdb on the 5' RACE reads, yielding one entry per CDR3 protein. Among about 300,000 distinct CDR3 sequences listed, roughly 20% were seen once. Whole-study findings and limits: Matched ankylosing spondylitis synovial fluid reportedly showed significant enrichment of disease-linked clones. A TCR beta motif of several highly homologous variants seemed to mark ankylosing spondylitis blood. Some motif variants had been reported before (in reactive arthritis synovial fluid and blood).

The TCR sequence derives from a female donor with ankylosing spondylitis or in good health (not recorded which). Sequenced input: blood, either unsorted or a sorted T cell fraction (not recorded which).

The DNA of the CDR3 is TGTGCCAGCAGGGACTACAGGGGTAGCAATCAGCCCCAGCATTTT. Encoded protein: CASRDYRGSNQPQHF. This sequence joins TRBV6-2 or TRBV6-3 and TRBJ1-5, with 7 bases that match TRBD1. V lost 6 bases and J lost 0; bases outside the gene matches: 5. The CDR3 extends over 15 amino acids. Germline loops: CDR1 MNHEY, CDR2 SVGEGT.